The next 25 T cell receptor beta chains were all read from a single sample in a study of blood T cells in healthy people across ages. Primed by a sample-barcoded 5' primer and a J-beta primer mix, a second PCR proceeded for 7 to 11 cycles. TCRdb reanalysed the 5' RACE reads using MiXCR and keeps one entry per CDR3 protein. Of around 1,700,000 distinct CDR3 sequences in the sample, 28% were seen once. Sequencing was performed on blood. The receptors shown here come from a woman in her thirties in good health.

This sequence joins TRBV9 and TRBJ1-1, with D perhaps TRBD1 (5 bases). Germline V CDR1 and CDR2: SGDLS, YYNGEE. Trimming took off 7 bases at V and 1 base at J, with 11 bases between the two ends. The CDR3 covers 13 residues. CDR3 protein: CASATGGNTEAFF. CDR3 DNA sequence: TGTGCCAGCGCTACAGGTGGGAACACTGAAGCTTTCTTT.

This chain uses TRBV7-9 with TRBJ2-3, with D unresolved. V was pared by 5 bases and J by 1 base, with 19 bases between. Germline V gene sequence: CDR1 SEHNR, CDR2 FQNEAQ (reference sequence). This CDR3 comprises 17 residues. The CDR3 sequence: CASSPETKLIGTDTQYF. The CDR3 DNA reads TGTGCCAGCAGCCCCGAAACCAAACTAATTGGCACAGATACGCAGTATTTT.

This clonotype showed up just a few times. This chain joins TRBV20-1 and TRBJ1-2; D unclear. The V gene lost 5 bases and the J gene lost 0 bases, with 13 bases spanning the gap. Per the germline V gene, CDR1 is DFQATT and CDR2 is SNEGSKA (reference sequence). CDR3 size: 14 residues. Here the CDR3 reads CSAPKSTSNYGYTF. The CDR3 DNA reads TGCAGTGCTCCAAAATCGACTTCTAACTATGGCTACACCTTC.

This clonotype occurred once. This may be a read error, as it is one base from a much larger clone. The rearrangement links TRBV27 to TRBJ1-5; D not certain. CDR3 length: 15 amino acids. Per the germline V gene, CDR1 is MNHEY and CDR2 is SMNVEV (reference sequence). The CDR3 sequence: CASSYQSNSNRPQHF. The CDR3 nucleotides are TGTGCCAGCAGTTACCAGTCTAATAGCAATCGGCCCCAGCATTTT.

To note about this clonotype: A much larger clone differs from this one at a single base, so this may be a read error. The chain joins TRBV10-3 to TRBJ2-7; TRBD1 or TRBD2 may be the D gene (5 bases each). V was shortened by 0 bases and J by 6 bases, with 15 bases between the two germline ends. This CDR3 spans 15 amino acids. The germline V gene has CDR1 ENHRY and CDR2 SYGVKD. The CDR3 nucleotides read TGTGCCATCAGTGAGTCGGGACGGGCGTCAGGCGAGCAGTACTTC. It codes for CAISESGRASGEQYF.

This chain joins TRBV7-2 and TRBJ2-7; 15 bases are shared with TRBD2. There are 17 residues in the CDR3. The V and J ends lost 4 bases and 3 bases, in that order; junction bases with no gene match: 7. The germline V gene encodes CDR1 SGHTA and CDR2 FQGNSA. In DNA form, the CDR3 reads TGTGCCAGCAGCTCTATCCGGACTAGCGGGAGGGTCTACGAGCAGTACTTC. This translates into CASSSIRTSGRVYEQYF.

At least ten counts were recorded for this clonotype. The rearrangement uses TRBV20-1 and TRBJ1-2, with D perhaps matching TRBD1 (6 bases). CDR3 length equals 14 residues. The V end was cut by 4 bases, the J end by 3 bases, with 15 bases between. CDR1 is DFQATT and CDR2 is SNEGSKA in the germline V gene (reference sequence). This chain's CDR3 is CSAINREGYYGYTF. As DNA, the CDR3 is TGCAGTGCTATAAACAGGGAGGGGTACTATGGCTACACCTTC.

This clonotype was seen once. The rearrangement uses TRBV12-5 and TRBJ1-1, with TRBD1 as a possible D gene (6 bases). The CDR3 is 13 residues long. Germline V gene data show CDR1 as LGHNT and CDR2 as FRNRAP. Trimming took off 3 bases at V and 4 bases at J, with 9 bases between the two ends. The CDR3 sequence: CASGFWDTTEAFF. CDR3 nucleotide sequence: TGTGCTAGTGGTTTTTGGGACACCACTGAAGCTTTCTTT.

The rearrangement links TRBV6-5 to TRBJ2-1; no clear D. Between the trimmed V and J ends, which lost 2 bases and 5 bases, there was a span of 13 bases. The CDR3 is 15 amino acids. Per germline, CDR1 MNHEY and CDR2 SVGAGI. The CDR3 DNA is TGTGCCAGCAGTTACGGAGTACGTAACGACAATGAGCAGTTCTTC. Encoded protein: CASSYGVRNDNEQFF.

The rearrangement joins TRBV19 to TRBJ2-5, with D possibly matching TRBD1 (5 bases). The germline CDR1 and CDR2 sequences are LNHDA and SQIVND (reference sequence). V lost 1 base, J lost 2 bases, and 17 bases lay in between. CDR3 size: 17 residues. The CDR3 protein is CASSIGLVRVGQETQYF. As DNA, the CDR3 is TGTGCCAGTAGTATAGGGTTAGTCAGGGTGGGTCAAGAGACCCAGTACTTC.

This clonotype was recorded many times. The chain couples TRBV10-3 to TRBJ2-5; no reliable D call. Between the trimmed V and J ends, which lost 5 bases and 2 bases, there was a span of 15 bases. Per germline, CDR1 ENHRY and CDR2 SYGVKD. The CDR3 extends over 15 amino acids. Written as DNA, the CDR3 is TGTGCCATCAGTCGACTCGGGCGCTTTCAAGAGACCCAGTACTTC. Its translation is CAISRLGRFQETQYF.

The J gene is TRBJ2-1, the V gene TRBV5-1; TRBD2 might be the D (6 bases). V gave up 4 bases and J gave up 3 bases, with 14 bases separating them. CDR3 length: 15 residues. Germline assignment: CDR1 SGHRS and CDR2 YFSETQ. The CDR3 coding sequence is TGCGCCAGCAGCAGGGGACTCAGCTTCTACAATGAGCAGTTCTTC. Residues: CASSRGLSFYNEQFF.

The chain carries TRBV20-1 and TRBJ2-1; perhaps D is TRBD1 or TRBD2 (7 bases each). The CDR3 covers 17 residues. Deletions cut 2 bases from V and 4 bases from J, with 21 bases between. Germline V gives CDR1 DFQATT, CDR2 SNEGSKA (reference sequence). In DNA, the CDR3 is TGCAGTGCTAGAACCCTGCCGCGGGGGACAGTTTACAATGAGCAGTTCTTC. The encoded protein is CSARTLPRGTVYNEQFF.

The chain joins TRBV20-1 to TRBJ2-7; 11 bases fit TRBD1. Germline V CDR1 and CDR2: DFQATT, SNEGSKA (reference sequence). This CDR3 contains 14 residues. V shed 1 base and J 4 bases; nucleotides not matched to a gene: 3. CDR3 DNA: TGCAGTGCTAGAGCGGGGACAGGGGGGTACGAGCAGTACTTC. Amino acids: CSARAGTGGYEQYF.

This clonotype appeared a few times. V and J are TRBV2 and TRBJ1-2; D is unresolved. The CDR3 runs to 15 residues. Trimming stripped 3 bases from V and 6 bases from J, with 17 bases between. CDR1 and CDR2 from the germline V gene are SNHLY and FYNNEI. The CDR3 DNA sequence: TGTGCCAGCAGTGAGTTTCCAGGTGGCGAAGATGGCTACACCTTC. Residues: CASSEFPGGEDGYTF.

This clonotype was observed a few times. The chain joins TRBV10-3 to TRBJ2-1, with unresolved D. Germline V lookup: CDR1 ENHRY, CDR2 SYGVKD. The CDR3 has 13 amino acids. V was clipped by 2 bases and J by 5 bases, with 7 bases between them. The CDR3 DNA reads TGTGCCATCAGTGAGAGGGCAGACAATGAGCAGTTCTTC. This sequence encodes CAISERADNEQFF.

The CDR3 region is CSVGLAGGPEETQYF. CDR3 nucleotide sequence: TGCAGCGTCGGACTGGCGGGAGGGCCGGAAGAGACCCAGTACTTC. The chain couples TRBV29-1 to TRBJ2-5, with 9 positions matching TRBD2. The germline V gene has CDR1 SQVTM and CDR2 ANQGSEA. V lost 6 bases to trimming and J lost 3 bases; unmatched junction nucleotides: 11. The CDR3 sequence is 15 residues long.

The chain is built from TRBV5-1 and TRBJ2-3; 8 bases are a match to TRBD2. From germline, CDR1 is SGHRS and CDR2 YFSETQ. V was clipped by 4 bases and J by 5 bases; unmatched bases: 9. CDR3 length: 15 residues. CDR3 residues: CASSPYREGKDTQYF. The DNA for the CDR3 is TGCGCCAGCAGCCCGTATCGGGAGGGGAAAGATACGCAGTATTTT.

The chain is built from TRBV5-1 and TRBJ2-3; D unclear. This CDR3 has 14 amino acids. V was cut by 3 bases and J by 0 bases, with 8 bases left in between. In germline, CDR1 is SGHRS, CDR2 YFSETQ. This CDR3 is CASSSQISTDTQYF. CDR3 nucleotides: TGCGCCAGCAGCTCACAAATAAGCACAGATACGCAGTATTTT.

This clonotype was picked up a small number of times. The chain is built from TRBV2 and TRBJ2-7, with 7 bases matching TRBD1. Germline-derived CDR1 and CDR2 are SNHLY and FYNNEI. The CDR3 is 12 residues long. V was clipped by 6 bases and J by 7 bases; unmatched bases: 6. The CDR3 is CASRITGVEQYF. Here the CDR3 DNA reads TGTGCCAGCAGAATAACAGGGGTTGAGCAGTACTTC.

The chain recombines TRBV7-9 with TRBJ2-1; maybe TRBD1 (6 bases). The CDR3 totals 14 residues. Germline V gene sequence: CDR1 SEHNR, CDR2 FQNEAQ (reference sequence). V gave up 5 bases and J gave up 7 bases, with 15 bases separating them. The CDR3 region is CASSVHRDGNEQFF. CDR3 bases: TGTGCCAGCAGCGTCCACAGGGACGGGAATGAGCAGTTCTTC. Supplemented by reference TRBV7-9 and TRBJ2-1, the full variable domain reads DTGVSQNPRHKITKRGQNVTFRCDPISEHNRLYWYRQTLGQGPEFLTYFQNEAQLEKSRLLSDRFSAERPKGSFSTLEIQRTEQGDSAMYLCASSVHRDGNEQFFGPGTRLTVL.

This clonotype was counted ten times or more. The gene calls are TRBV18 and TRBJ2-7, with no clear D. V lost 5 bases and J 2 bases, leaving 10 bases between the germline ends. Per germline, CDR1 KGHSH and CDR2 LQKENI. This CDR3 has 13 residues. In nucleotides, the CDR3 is TGTGCCAGCTCAGATGGTTCCGCCTACGAGCAGTACTTC. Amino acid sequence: CASSDGSAYEQYF.

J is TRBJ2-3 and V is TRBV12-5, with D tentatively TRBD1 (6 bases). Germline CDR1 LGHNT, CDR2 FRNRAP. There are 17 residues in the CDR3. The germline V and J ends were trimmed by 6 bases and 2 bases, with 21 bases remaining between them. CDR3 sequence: CASGPELGHYNTDTQYF. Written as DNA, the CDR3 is TGTGCTAGTGGCCCGGAACTGGGACACTATAACACAGATACGCAGTATTTT.

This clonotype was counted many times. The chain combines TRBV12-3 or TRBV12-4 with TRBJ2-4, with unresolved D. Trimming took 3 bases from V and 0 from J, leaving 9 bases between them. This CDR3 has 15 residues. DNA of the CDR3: TGTGCCAGCAGTTTGGACGGCCTAGCCAAAAACATTCAGTACTTC. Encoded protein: CASSLDGLAKNIQYF.

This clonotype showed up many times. CDR3 nucleotide sequence: TGTGCCAGCAGTGGCGCGGACGGACAAGAGACCCAGTACTTC. Translating gives CASSGADGQETQYF. J is TRBJ2-5 and V is TRBV12-3 or TRBV12-4; D uncertain. Trimming removed 5 bases at V and 2 bases at J, with 12 bases between. CDR3 size: 14 residues.